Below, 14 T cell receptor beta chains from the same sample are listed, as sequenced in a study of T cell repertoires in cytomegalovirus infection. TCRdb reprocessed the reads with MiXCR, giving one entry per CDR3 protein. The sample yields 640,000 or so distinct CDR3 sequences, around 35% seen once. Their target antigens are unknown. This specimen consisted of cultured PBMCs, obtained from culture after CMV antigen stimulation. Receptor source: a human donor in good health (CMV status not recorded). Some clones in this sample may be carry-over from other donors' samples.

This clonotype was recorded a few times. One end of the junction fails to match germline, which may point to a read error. The CDR3 loop is CASSLDRVSVHEQYF. CDR3 sequence (DNA): TGTGCCAGCAGCTTAGACAGGGTTAGTGTCCACGAGCAGTACTTC. The genes are TRBV12-3 or TRBV12-4 and TRBJ2-7; the match to TRBD1 covers 7 bases. The length of the CDR3 is 15 residues.

The CDR3 sequence is CASSQVWVAPQYF. Here the CDR3 DNA reads TGCGCCAGCAGCCAAGTCTGGGTAGCCCCACAGTATTTT. The chain has TRBV4-1 and TRBJ2-3; D uncertain. CDR3 size: 13 residues. Trimming left V 1 base short and J 12 bases short, with 14 bases between. Per germline, CDR1 MGHRA and CDR2 YSYEKL.

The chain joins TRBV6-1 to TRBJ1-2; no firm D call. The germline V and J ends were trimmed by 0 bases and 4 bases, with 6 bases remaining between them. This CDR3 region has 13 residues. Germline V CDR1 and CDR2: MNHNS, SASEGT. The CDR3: CASSEAVSYGYTF. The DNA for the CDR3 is TGTGCCAGCAGTGAAGCGGTTAGCTATGGCTACACCTTC.

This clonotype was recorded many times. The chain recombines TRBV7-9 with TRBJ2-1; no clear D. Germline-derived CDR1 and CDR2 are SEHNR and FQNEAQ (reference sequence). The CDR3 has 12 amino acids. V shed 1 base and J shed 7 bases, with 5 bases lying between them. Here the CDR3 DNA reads TGTGCCAGCAGCTTAGGGGTGAATGAGCAGTTCTTC. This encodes CASSLGVNEQFF. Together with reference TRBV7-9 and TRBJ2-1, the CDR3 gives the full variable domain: DTGVSQNPRHKITKRGQNVTFRCDPISEHNRLYWYRQTLGQGPEFLTYFQNEAQLEKSRLLSDRFSAERPKGSFSTLEIQRTEQGDSAMYLCASSLGVNEQFFGPGTRLTVL.

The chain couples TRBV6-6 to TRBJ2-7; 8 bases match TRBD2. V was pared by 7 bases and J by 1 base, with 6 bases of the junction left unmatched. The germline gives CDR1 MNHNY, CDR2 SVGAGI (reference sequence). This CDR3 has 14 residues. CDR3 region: CASIPGGGSYEQYF. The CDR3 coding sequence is TGTGCCAGCATCCCCGGCGGGGGGTCCTACGAGCAGTACTTC.

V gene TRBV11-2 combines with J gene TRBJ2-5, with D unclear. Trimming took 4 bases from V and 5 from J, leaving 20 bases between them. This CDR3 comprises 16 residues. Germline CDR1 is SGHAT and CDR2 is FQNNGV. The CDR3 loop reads CASSSSVGVLQETQYF. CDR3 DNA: TGTGCCAGCAGCTCAAGCGTTGGGGTGCTACAGGAGACCCAGTACTTC.

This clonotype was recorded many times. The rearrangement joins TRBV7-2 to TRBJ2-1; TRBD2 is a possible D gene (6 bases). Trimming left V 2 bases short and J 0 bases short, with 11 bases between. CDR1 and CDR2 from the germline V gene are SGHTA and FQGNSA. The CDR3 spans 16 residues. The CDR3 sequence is CASSLMGLISYNEQFF. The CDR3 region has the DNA TGTGCCAGCAGCTTAATGGGACTCATCTCCTACAATGAGCAGTTCTTC.

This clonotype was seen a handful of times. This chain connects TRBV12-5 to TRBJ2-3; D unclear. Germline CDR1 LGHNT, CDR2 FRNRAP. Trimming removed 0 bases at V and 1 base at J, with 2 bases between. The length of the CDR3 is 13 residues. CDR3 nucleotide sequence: TGTGCTAGTGGTTTGGTGGGCACAGATACGCAGTATTTT. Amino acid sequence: CASGLVGTDTQYF.

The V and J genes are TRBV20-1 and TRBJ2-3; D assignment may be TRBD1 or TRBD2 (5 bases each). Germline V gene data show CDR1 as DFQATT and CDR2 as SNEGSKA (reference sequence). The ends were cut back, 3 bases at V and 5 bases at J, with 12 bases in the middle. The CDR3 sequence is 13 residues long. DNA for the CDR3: TGCAGTGCTAGTTACCAGGGACGAGATACGCAGTATTTT. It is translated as CSASYQGRDTQYF.

The CDR3: CASSLFQTGRTEAFF. The CDR3 DNA reads TGTGCCAGCAGTTTATTCCAGACAGGGCGCACTGAAGCTTTCTTT. V gene TRBV27 combines with J gene TRBJ1-1, with 7 bases that match TRBD1. Germline CDR1 and CDR2: MNHEY and SMNVEV (reference sequence). Unmatched junction bases numbered 6, after V lost 1 base and J lost 4 bases. The CDR3 spans 15 residues.

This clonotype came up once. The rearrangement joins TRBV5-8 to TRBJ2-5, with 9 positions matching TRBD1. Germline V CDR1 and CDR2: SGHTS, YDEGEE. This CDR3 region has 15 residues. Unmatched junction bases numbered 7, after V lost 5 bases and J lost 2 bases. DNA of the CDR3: TGTGCCAGCAGTCGGACAGGGGCCGATCAAGAGACCCAGTACTTC. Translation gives CASSRTGADQETQYF.

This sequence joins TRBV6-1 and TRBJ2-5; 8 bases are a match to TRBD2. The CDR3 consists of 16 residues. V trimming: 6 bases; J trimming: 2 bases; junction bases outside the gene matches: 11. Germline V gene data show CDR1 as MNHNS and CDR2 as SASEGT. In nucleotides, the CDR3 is TGTGCCAGCAGCCCCATGGGCAGCGGGGGACAAGAGACCCAGTACTTC. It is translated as CASSPMGSGGQETQYF.

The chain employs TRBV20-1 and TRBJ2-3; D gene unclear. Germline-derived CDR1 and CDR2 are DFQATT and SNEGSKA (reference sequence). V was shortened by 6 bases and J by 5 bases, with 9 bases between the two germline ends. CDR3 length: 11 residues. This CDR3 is CSANAGDTQYF. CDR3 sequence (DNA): TGCAGTGCCAACGCCGGAGATACGCAGTATTTT.

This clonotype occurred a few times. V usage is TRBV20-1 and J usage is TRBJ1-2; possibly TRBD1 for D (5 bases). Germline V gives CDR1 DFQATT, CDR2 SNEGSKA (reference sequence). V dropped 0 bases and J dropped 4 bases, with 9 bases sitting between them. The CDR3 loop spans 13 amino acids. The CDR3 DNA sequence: TGCAGTGCTAGAGACGGGGGAAGCTATGGCTACACCTTC. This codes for CSARDGGSYGYTF.